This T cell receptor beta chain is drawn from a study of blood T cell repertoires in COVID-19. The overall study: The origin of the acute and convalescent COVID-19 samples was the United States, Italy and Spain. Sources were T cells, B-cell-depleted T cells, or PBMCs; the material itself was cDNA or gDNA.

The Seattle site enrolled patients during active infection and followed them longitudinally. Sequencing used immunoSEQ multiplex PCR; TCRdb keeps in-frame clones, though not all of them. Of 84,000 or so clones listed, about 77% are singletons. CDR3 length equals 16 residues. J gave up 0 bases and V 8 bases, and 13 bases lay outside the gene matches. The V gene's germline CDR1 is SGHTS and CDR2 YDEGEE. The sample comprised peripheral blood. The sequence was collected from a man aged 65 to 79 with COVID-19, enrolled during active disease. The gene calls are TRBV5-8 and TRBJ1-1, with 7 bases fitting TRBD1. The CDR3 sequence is CARGRTGQPMNTEAFF. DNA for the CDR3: TGTGCCAGGGGCCGGACAGGCCAACCGATGAACACTGAAGCTTTCTTT.